This T cell receptor beta chain stems from a study of identical twins. V dropped 10 bases and J dropped 2 bases, with 24 bases sitting between them. The length of the CDR3 is 17 residues. Per the germline V gene, CDR1 is SGHVS and CDR2 is FQNEAQ. TCRdb reprocessed the 5' RACE reads with MiXCR, giving one entry per CDR3 protein. The sample holds 200,000 to 250,000 distinct CDR3 sequences, around 8% seen once. These data were likewise used in another study, on yellow fever vaccine responses in identical twins.

The chain combines TRBV7-8 with TRBJ2-4, with D unclear. The clonotype originates from a woman aged 18-29 years in good health. The material sequenced was memory (CD45RO+) T cells sorted from blood. The CDR3 spells CAIGPGVRRLTKNIQYF. The CDR3 DNA reads TGTGCCATCGGCCCTGGGGTCCGGAGATTAACCAAAAACATTCAGTACTTC.